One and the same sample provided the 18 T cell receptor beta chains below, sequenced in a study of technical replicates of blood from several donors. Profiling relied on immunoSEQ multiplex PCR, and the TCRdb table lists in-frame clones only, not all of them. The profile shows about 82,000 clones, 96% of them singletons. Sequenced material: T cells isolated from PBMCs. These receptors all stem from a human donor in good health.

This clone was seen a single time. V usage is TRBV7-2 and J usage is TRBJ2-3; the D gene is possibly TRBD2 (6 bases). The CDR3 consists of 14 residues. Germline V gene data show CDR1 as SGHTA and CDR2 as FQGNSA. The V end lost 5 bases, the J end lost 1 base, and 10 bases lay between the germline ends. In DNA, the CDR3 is TGTGCCAGCAGCCGACTAGTAGGCACAGATACGCAGTATTTT. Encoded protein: CASSRLVGTDTQYF.

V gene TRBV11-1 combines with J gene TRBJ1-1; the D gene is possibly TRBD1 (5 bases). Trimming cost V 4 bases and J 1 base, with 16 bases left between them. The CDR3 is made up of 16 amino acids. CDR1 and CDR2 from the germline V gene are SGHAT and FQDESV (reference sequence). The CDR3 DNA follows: TGTGCCAGCAGCTCTCAAGCGGGACGGGGGAACACTGAAGCTTTCTTT. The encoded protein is CASSSQAGRGNTEAFF.

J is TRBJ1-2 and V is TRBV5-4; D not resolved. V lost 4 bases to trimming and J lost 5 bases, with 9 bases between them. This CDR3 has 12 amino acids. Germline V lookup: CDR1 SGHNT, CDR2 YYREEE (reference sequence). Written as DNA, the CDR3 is TGTGCCAGCAGCCCTCAGAATTATGGCTACACCTTC. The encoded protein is CASSPQNYGYTF.

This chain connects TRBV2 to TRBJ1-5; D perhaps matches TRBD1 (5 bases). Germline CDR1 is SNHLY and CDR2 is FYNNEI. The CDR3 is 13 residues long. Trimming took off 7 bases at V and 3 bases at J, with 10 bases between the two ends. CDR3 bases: TGTGCCAGCAACCGACAGAACAATCAGCCCCAGCATTTT. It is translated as CASNRQNNQPQHF.

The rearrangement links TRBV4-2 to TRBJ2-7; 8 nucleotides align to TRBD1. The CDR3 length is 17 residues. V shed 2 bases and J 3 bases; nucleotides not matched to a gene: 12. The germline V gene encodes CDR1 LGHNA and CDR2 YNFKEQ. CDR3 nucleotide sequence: TGTGCCAGCAGCCAAATGGGTCCGGGACAGGATTACTACGAGCAGTACTTC. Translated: CASSQMGPGQDYYEQYF.

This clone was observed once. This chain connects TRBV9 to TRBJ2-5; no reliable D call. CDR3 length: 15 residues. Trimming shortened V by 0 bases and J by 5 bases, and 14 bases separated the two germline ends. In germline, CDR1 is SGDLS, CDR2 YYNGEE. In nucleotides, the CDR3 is TGTGCCAGCAGCGTAGGGGCAGGCTCTCCCGAGACCCAGTACTTC. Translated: CASSVGAGSPETQYF. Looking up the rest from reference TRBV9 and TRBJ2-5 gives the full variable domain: DSGVTQTPKHLITATGQRVTLRCSPRSGDLSVYWYQQSLDQGLQFLIQYYNGEERAKGNILERFSAQQFPDLHSELNLSSLELGDSALYFCASSVGAGSPETQYFGPGTRLLVL.

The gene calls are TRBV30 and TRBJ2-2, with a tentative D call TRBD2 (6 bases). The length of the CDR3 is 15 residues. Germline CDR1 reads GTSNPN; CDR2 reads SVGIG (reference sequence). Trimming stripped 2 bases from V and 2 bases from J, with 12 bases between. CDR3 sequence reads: CAWSRLATNTGELFF. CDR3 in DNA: TGTGCCTGGAGTCGGCTAGCGACAAACACCGGGGAGCTGTTTTTT.

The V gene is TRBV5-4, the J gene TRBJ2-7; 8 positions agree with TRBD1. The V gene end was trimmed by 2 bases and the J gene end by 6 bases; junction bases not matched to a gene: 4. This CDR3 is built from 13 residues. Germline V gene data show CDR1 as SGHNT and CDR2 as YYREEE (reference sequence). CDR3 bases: TGTGCCAGCAGCTTCGCAGACAGGGGCGAGCAGTACTTC. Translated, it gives CASSFADRGEQYF.

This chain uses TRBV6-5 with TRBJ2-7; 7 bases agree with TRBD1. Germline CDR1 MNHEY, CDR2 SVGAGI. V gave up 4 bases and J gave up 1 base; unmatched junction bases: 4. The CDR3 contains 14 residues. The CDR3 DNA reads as TGTGCCAGCAGTTCCCGACAGGGATCCTACGAGCAGTACTTC. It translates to CASSSRQGSYEQYF.

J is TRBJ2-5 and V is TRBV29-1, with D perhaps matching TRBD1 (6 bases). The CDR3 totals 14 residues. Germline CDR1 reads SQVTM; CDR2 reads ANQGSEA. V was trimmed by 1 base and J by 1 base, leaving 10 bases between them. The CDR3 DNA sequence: TGCAGCGTTGAAGTTAACAGGGCCCAAGAGACCCAGTACTTC. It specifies CSVEVNRAQETQYF.

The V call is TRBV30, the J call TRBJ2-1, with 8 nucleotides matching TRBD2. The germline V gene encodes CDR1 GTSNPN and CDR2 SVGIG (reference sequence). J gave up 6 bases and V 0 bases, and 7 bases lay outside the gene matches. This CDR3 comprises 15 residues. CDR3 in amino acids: CAWSVLQREINEQFF. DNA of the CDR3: TGTGCCTGGAGTGTATTGCAGCGGGAGATCAATGAGCAGTTCTTC.

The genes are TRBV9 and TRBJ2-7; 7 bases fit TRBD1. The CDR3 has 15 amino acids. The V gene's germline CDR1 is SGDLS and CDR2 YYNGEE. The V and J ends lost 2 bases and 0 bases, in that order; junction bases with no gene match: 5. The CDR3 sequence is CASSVTGDSSYEQYF. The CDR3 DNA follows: TGTGCCAGCAGCGTTACAGGGGACAGCTCCTACGAGCAGTACTTC.

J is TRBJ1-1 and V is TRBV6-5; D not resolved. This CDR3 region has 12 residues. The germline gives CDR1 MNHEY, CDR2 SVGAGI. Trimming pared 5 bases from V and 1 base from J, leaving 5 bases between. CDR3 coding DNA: TGTGCCAGCAGTCGACAGAACACTGAAGCTTTCTTT. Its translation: CASSRQNTEAFF.

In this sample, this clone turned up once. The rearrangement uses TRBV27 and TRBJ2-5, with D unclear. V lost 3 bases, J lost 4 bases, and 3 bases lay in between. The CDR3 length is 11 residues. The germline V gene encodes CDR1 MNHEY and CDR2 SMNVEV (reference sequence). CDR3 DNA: TGTGCCAGCAGTTTCCGAGAGACCCAGTACTTC. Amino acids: CASSFRETQYF.

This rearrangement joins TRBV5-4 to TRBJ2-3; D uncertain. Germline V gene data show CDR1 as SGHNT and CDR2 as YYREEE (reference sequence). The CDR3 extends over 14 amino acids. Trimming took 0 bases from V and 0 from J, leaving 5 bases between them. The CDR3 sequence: CASSLDSSTDTQYF. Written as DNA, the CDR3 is TGTGCCAGCAGCTTGGACTCTAGCACAGATACGCAGTATTTT.

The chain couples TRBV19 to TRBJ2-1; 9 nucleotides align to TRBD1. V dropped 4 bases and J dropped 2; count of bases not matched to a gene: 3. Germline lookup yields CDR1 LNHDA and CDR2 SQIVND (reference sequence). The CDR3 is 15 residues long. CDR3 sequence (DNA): TGTGCCAGTAGTAGAGGACAGGGGCCCTACAATGAGCAGTTCTTC. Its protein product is CASSRGQGPYNEQFF.

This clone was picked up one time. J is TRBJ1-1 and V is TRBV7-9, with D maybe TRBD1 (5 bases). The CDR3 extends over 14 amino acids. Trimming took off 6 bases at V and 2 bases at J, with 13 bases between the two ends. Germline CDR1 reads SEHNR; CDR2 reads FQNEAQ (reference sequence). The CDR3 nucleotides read TGTGCCAGCAGAGTGCGGGGGGAAAACACTGAAGCTTTCTTT. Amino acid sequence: CASRVRGENTEAFF.

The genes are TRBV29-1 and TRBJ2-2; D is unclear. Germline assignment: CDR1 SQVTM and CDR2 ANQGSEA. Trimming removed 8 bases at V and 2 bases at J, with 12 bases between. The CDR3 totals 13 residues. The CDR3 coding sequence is TGCAGCTCTTACATGATAAACACCGGGGAGCTGTTTTTT. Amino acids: CSSYMINTGELFF.